A single sample gave rise to the 30 T cell receptor beta chains below, sequenced in a study of blood T cell repertoires in COVID-19. The assay was immunoSEQ multiplex PCR, and TCRdb's table has in-frame clones only and misses some. This sample has roughly 70,000 clones; 75% to 90% occur once, and the top ten carry under 6.5%. Sequenced: peripheral blood. The receptors were sampled from a man older than 75 with COVID-19, enrolled during active disease.

V and J are TRBV5-4 and TRBJ1-5; the match to TRBD1 covers 7 bases. Germline CDR1 SGHNT, CDR2 YYREEE (reference sequence). The CDR3 loop spans 14 amino acids. The trim removed 3 bases at V and 5 bases at J, leaving 5 bases unmatched. This CDR3 reads CASSSRGSDQPQHF. In DNA, the CDR3 is TGTGCCAGCAGCTCCAGGGGGTCCGATCAGCCCCAGCATTTT.

This chain joins TRBV27 and TRBJ2-3; 11 nucleotides line up with TRBD2. The germline CDR1 and CDR2 sequences are MNHEY and SMNVEV (reference sequence). Trimming cost V 5 bases and J 3 bases; bases outside gene matches: 7. The CDR3 totals 16 residues. The CDR3 DNA reads TGTGCCAGCAGTGGATCCGGGACTAGCGGTACAGATACGCAGTATTTT. Translation gives CASSGSGTSGTDTQYF.

The rearrangement joins TRBV2 to TRBJ1-4; 9 nucleotides agree with TRBD1. The germline V gene has CDR1 SNHLY and CDR2 FYNNEI. The CDR3 totals 12 residues. Trimming took 6 bases from V and 7 from J; bases not matched to a gene: 0. CDR3 nucleotide sequence: TGTGCCAGCAGGGACAGGGGTGAAAAACTGTTTTTT. The encoded protein is CASRDRGEKLFF. Supplemented by reference TRBV2 and TRBJ1-4, the full variable domain reads EPEVTQTPSHQVTQMGQEVILRCVPISNHLYFYWYRQILGQKVEFLVSFYNNEISEKSEIFDDQFSVERPDGSNFTLKIRSTKLEDSAMYFCASRDRGEKLFFGSGTQLSVL.

V is TRBV5-6 and J is TRBJ2-1; TRBD2 matches at 7 bases. Unmatched junction bases numbered 6, after V lost 4 bases and J lost 2 bases. The CDR3 runs 15 residues. Germline V lookup: CDR1 SGHDT, CDR2 YYEEEE. The DNA of the CDR3 is TGTGCCAGCAGCCACACGGGGGGACCCTACAATGAGCAGTTCTTC. This encodes CASSHTGGPYNEQFF.

The chain carries TRBV18 and TRBJ2-3, with D hard to call. Germline V gene data show CDR1 as KGHSH and CDR2 as LQKENI. The germline V and J ends were trimmed by 0 bases and 0 bases, with 10 bases remaining between them. CDR3 size: 16 residues. This CDR3 is CASSPPAEASTDTQYF. The CDR3 coding sequence is TGTGCCAGCTCACCACCGGCGGAAGCTAGCACAGATACGCAGTATTTT.

The count of this clone is one. The chain recombines TRBV5-1 with TRBJ1-6; D not resolved. This CDR3 is 15 amino acids long. Germline CDR1 is SGHRS and CDR2 is YFSETQ. Trimming took off 4 bases at V and 5 bases at J, with 13 bases between the two ends. CDR3: CASSNGGLHNSPLHF. CDR3 bases: TGCGCCAGCAGCAATGGAGGACTTCATAATTCACCCCTCCACTTT.

This rearrangement joins TRBV9 to TRBJ2-5; 8 positions agree with TRBD2. J gave up 3 bases and V 7 bases, and 14 bases lay outside the gene matches. Looked up from germline, CDR1 is SGDLS and CDR2 is YYNGEE. The CDR3 runs 16 residues. Written as DNA, the CDR3 is TGTGCCAGCGGAGGGGCGAGCGGGGGAGGTGAAGAGACCCAGTACTTC. Amino acid sequence: CASGGASGGGEETQYF. Looking up the rest from reference TRBV9 and TRBJ2-5 gives the full variable domain: DSGVTQTPKHLITATGQRVTLRCSPRSGDLSVYWYQQSLDQGLQFLIQYYNGEERAKGNILERFSAQQFPDLHSELNLSSLELGDSALYFCASGGASGGGEETQYFGPGTRLLVL.

This chain's CDR3 is CASSIDRARNQPQHF. The DNA of the CDR3 is TGTGCCAGTAGTATCGACAGGGCGCGGAATCAGCCCCAGCATTTT. The chain carries TRBV19 and TRBJ1-5; 7 positions match TRBD1. There are 15 residues in the CDR3. Per germline, CDR1 LNHDA and CDR2 SQIVND (reference sequence). Trimming took 3 bases from V and 4 from J; bases not matched to a gene: 6.

The genes are TRBV7-2 and TRBJ2-7; 9 bases line up with TRBD1. In germline, CDR1 is SGHTA, CDR2 FQGNSA. CDR3 size: 14 residues. Unmatched junction bases numbered 7, after V lost 3 bases and J lost 7 bases. The CDR3: CASSFTGTGIEQYF. Written as DNA, the CDR3 is TGTGCCAGCAGCTTTACCGGGACAGGGATTGAGCAGTACTTC. The variable domain in full, with the rest retrieved from reference TRBV7-2 and TRBJ2-7, is GAGVSQSPSNKVTEKGKDVELRCDPISGHTALYWYRQSLGQGLEFLIYFQGNSAPDKSGLPSDRFSAERTGGSVSTLTIQRTQQEDSAVYLCASSFTGTGIEQYFGPGTRLTVT.

The chain uses TRBV18 and TRBJ2-3; possibly TRBD2 for D (6 bases). V shed 4 bases and J shed 5 bases, with 10 bases lying between them. Germline CDR1 reads KGHSH; CDR2 reads LQKENI. This CDR3 is built from 13 residues. The CDR3 DNA reads as TGTGCCAGCTCACTGGGGGGAGAAGATACGCAGTATTTT. Residues: CASSLGGEDTQYF.

The rearrangement links TRBV19 to TRBJ2-3; D possibly corresponds to TRBD2 (5 bases). This CDR3 contains 13 residues. Germline V gives CDR1 LNHDA, CDR2 SQIVND (reference sequence). V was pared by 3 bases and J by 3 bases, with 7 bases between. This chain's CDR3 is CASSIGVTDTQYF. DNA of the CDR3: TGTGCCAGTAGTATCGGGGTTACAGATACGCAGTATTTT. The variable domain in full, completed from reference TRBV19 and TRBJ2-3, reads DGGITQSPKYLFRKEGQNVTLSCEQNLNHDAMYWYRQDPGQGLRLIYYSQIVNDFQKGDIAEGYSVSREKKESFPLTVTSAQKNPTAFYLCASSIGVTDTQYFGPGTRLTVL.

This clone was counted a single time. The chain's CDR3 is CATRRTSGYLTYEQYF. DNA for the CDR3: TGTGCCACGAGACGGACTAGCGGGTACCTTACCTACGAGCAGTACTTC. This chain joins TRBV27 and TRBJ2-7; 11 nucleotides match TRBD2. V shed 10 bases and J 2 bases; nucleotides not matched to a gene: 13. This CDR3 has 16 amino acids. In germline, CDR1 is MNHEY, CDR2 SMNVEV (reference sequence).

This rearrangement joins TRBV7-6 to TRBJ2-6, with TRBD1 as a possible D gene (6 bases). The CDR3 runs to 16 residues. V dropped 1 base and J dropped 0 bases, with 7 bases sitting between them. CDR1 is SGHVS, CDR2 FNYEAQ, per germline. DNA for the CDR3: TGTGCCAGCAGCTTAGGACAGGCCTCTGGGGCCAACGTCCTGACTTTC. This encodes CASSLGQASGANVLTF. Based on the CDR3 plus reference TRBV7-6 and TRBJ2-6, the full variable domain is GAGVSQSPRYKVTKRGQDVALRCDPISGHVSLYWYRQALGQGPEFLTYFNYEAQQDKSGLPNDRFSAERPEGSISTLTIQRTEQRDSAMYRCASSLGQASGANVLTFGAGSRLTVL.

This chain links TRBV5-4 with TRBJ1-3; D is ambiguous. V lost 1 base to trimming and J lost 0 bases, with 8 bases between them. The CDR3 has 15 amino acids. Germline CDR1 and CDR2: SGHNT and YYREEE (reference sequence). CDR3 in amino acids: CASSLNRYSGNTIYF. CDR3 DNA sequence: TGTGCCAGCAGCTTGAACCGCTACTCTGGAAACACCATATATTTT.

The V gene is TRBV7-8, the J gene TRBJ1-4; no clear D gene. The germline CDR1 and CDR2 sequences are SGHVS and FQNEAQ. The V and J ends lost 3 bases and 0 bases respectively, with 23 bases between them. This CDR3 comprises 20 residues. CDR3: CASSLSREGAASPTNEKLFF. CDR3 nucleotide sequence: TGTGCCAGCAGCTTGAGTAGGGAGGGTGCGGCGTCTCCAACTAATGAAAAACTGTTTTTT.

This clone was observed a handful of times. The CDR3 DNA is TGTGCCAGCAGTTTGGGGACAGGGAAAGGGGAATACTTC. Translating it yields CASSLGTGKGEYF. The chain is built from TRBV12-3 or TRBV12-4 and TRBJ2-5; TRBD1 matches 9 bases. V was clipped by 3 bases and J by 14 bases; unmatched bases: 10. This CDR3 is built from 13 residues.

This clone was found a few times. The genes are TRBV25-1 and TRBJ2-7; 7 positions agree with TRBD1. V shed 3 bases and J 1 base; nucleotides not matched to a gene: 3. Germline-derived CDR1 and CDR2 are MGHDK and SYGVNS. The CDR3 is 14 amino acids. The CDR3 spells CASSEPGQSYEQYF. Written as DNA, the CDR3 is TGTGCCAGCAGTGAGCCGGGACAGTCCTACGAGCAGTACTTC.

This CDR3 reads CASRGGVKAEAFF. In DNA form, the CDR3 reads TGTGCCAGCAGGGGGGGGGTCAAAGCTGAAGCTTTCTTT. This rearrangement joins TRBV6-5 to TRBJ1-1; possibly TRBD1 for D (5 bases). The CDR3 extends over 13 amino acids. Trimming took off 6 bases at V and 6 bases at J, with 14 bases between the two ends. Germline V CDR1 and CDR2: MNHEY, SVGAGI.

This rearrangement joins TRBV16 to TRBJ1-5; D unresolved. CDR1 and CDR2 (germline): KGHSY, FQNENV. V lost 0 bases and J lost 1, with 7 bases in between. This CDR3 region has 15 residues. CDR3 coding DNA: TGTGCCAGCAGCCAATCGCGGCAGAGCAATCAGCCCCAGCATTTT. Its protein product is CASSQSRQSNQPQHF.

The CDR3 protein is CASSPSGSYGYTF. The DNA for the CDR3 is TGTGCCAGCTCACCATCAGGTTCCTATGGCTACACCTTC. The chain is built from TRBV18 and TRBJ1-2; D not resolved. Germline V gene sequence: CDR1 KGHSH, CDR2 LQKENI. This CDR3 has 13 amino acids. V gave up 2 bases and J gave up 4 bases, with 8 bases separating them.

This clone appeared a few times. The V and J genes are TRBV10-3 and TRBJ1-2; no clear D. The CDR3 has 13 residues. Per germline, CDR1 ENHRY and CDR2 SYGVKD. V was pared by 3 bases and J by 7 bases, with 12 bases between. The CDR3 DNA follows: TGTGCCATCAGTGAACTGTCCGTTGGTGGCTACACCTTC. Translated, it gives CAISELSVGGYTF.

This clone was detected ten times or more. This chain joins TRBV5-5 and TRBJ1-5; D is possibly TRBD1 (6 bases). The CDR3 length is 15 residues. Germline-derived CDR1 and CDR2 are SGHKS and YYEKEE (reference sequence). Trimming left V 0 bases short and J 1 base short, with 8 bases between. In nucleotides, the CDR3 is TGTGCCAGCAGCTTGGGGGACATAAGCAATCAGCCCCAGCATTTT. This translates into CASSLGDISNQPQHF.

The table lists this clone with a few counts. The CDR3 spells CASSLVVGELFF. Here the CDR3 DNA reads TGTGCCAGCAGCTTAGTAGTCGGGGAGCTGTTTTTT. J is TRBJ2-2 and V is TRBV7-9; D call uncertain. Trimming shortened V by 1 base and J by 7 bases, and 4 bases separated the two germline ends. Germline lookup yields CDR1 SEHNR and CDR2 FQNEAQ (reference sequence). This CDR3 region has 12 residues.

The chain uses TRBV29-1 and TRBJ1-1, with D tentatively TRBD1 (6 bases). Per the germline V gene, CDR1 is SQVTM and CDR2 is ANQGSEA. Trimming removed 6 bases at V and 4 bases at J, with 12 bases between. The CDR3 runs to 12 residues. The DNA of the CDR3 is TGCAGCGTCCCACAGGGTAGCACTGAAGCTTTCTTT. Protein product: CSVPQGSTEAFF.

This sequence joins TRBV27 and TRBJ1-5, with 7 bases identical to TRBD1. Looked up from germline, CDR1 is MNHEY and CDR2 is SMNVEV (reference sequence). There are 14 residues in the CDR3. V was pared by 5 bases and J by 6 bases, with 7 bases of the junction left unmatched. The CDR3 sequence: CASSTLGGGQPQHF. As DNA, the CDR3 is TGTGCCAGCAGTACCCTAGGGGGCGGTCAGCCCCAGCATTTT.

The chain links TRBV11-2 to TRBJ1-3; TRBD1 agrees at 8 bases. This CDR3 comprises 15 residues. The V and J ends lost 1 base and 2 bases, in that order; junction bases with no gene match: 1. CDR1 is SGHAT and CDR2 is FQNNGV in the germline V gene. The CDR3 coding sequence is TGTGCCAGCAGCTTAGGGACAGGGACTGGAAACACCATATATTTT. Its protein product is CASSLGTGTGNTIYF.

The CDR3 DNA reads TGTGCCAGCAGCTTAACCCCAGGGGGCACTGAAGCTTTCTTT. Amino acids: CASSLTPGGTEAFF. The V and J genes are TRBV7-3 and TRBJ1-1; 7 nucleotides match TRBD1. V gave up 0 bases and J gave up 4 bases; unmatched junction bases: 2. The CDR3 has 14 residues. Germline V gene lookup returns CDR1 SGHTA and CDR2 FQGTGA. Using reference TRBV7-3 and TRBJ1-1 for the parts outside the CDR3, the full variable domain is GAGVSQTPSNKVTEKGKYVELRCDPISGHTALYWYRQSLGQGPEFLIYFQGTGAADDSGLPNDRFFAVRPEGSVSTLKIQRTERGDSAVYLCASSLTPGGTEAFFGQGTRLTVV.

In the case of this clone: Germline is not matched at one junction end, which may reflect a read error. The chain links TRBV11-3 to TRBJ2-7; 14 bases match TRBD2. Germline V gene lookup returns CDR1 SGHNT and CDR2 YENEEA. The CDR3 is made up of 15 amino acids. The CDR3, as DNA: TGTGCCAGCAGCCCCCGGACTAGCGGGGGGTCCGACCCTCTTTTC. This codes for CASSPRTSGGSDPLF. Looking up the rest from reference TRBV11-3 and TRBJ2-7 gives the full variable domain: EAGVVQSPRYKIIEKKQPVAFWCNPISGHNTLYWYLQNLGQGPELLIRYENEEAVDDSQLPKDRFSAERLKGVDSTLKIQPAELGDSAVYLCASSPRTSGGSDPLFGPGTRLTVT.

The chain joins TRBV12-3 or TRBV12-4 to TRBJ2-1; tentatively, D is TRBD2 (6 bases). This CDR3 spans 13 amino acids. V was shortened by 6 bases and J by 6 bases, with 12 bases between the two germline ends. The CDR3 sequence is CASSWGGANEQFF. The CDR3 region has the DNA TGTGCCAGCAGCTGGGGCGGGGCCAATGAGCAGTTCTTC.

The chain employs TRBV27 and TRBJ1-3; D is unresolved. Trimming removed 4 bases at V and 4 bases at J, with 8 bases between. This CDR3 contains 13 residues. Germline CDR1 reads MNHEY; CDR2 reads SMNVEV (reference sequence). The CDR3, as DNA: TGTGCCAGCAGTTCGACACCAGGAAACACCATATATTTT. It codes for CASSSTPGNTIYF.